Given below is one TCR beta chain in context. Antigen: not known. The CDR3 is 15 amino acids. The V gene's germline CDR1 is SGHTA and CDR2 FQGTGA. These data belong to a study of T cells expressing NK-cell markers. General observations from the study: The CD3+CD56-NKG2C+ fraction of several donors was also led by these clonotypes. HCMV specificity of expanded NKG2C+ T cell clones remained unclear.

TCRdb reprocessed the 5' RACE reads and reports one entry per CDR3 protein, with no DNA. The table lists over 350,000 distinct CDR3 sequences. Sequenced sample: blood T cells: a sorted CD56 or NKG2C T cell subset, CD4+ or CD8+ T cells, or bulk PBMC T cells (not recorded which). The rearrangement uses TRBV7-3 and TRBJ2-3; TCRdb outputs TRBD2, but without DNA this stays unchecked. The receptor was derived from a woman in her 50s in good health. The CDR3 protein is CASSSRTSGSGPQYF.